Sequencing of this T cell receptor beta chain was carried out in a study of cytomegalovirus exposure and HLA in healthy donors. Study in general: Drawn from HLA-typed donors, approximately 86 million unique TCRs were held in an early data release.

Study conclusions and caveats: Data from an earlier analysis indicated that most TCR beta V segments were productive either about 87% or about 30% of the time.

Remarks on this clone: Its antigen is currently unknown.

60 Vbeta and 13 Jbeta primers were used in PCR. TCRdb's copy holds only in-frame clones and misses some; the assay was immunoSEQ multiplex PCR. The table has about 200,000 clones, more than 75% seen once. This CDR3 is built from 16 residues. The J segment lost 3 bases and the V segment lost 4 bases, leaving 8 bases of the junction unmatched. Germline CDR1 and CDR2: MDHEN and SYDVKM. This TCR came from a woman between 40 and 50 years old in good health and CMV-seronegative. Specimen: PBMCs. J is TRBJ1-5 and V is TRBV28; TRBD1 agrees at 8 bases. CDR3 region: CASSSPGQDPNQPQHF. In nucleotides, the CDR3 is TGTGCCAGCAGTTCTCCGGGACAGGATCCCAATCAGCCCCAGCATTTT. Using reference TRBV28 and TRBJ1-5 for the parts outside the CDR3, the full variable domain is DVKVTQSSRYLVKRTGEKVFLECVQDMDHENMFWYRQDPGLGLRLIYFSYDVKMKEKGDIPEGYSVSREKKERFSLILESASTNQTSMYLCASSSPGQDPNQPQHFGDGTRLSIL.